This T cell receptor (beta chain) was recovered during a study of identical twins (dated by TCRdb to 2016 to 2018). About the study as a whole: To test whether fetal clonotypes persist, this study deep-sequenced TCR alpha and beta repertoires from monozygotic twins, from unrelated adults of various ages, and from cord blood. To rule out contamination, the twin experiments were replicated at different times with different library preparation protocols. Study-wide conclusions, independent of this receptor: Fewer insertions were carried by abundant cord blood beta clonotypes; a weaker similar trend was observed in young adult naive repertoires, while no such trend was observed in memory repertoires. Invariant T cells such as MAIT and iNKT could partly confound zero-insertion analyses, though diverse VJ usage argued against this for most clonotypes. Compared with coincidental sharing between unrelated individuals, out-of-frame TCR alpha sequences shared between twins showed an excess of sequences with low generation probability. A weaker excess of twin sharing was found in beta out-of-frame sequences because the signal-to-noise ratio was lowered by fewer shared sequences. In monozygotic twins, out-of-frame TCR alpha sharing was systematically underestimated by recombination models, although the models agreed with sharing between unrelated individuals. Conclusions relied on cross-sectional statistical analysis, since the same donors could not be followed over many years.

Only healthy Caucasian donors were included. The twin cohort consisted of three pairs of female monozygotic twins, all aged roughly 18 to 30 years. The RNA used for TCR libraries was isolated from peripheral blood mononuclear cells. Remarks on this clonotype: What this receptor recognizes is not known. This may be a read error, as it is one base from a much larger clone.

The protocol used for the library was 5' RACE. TCRdb lists the instrument as Illumina HiSeq 2000. A universal primer binding site was added through template switching, and the final cDNA carried a unique molecular identifier so that TCR cDNA molecules could be counted accurately. Specific primers in the conserved constant-segment region were used to synthesize first-strand cDNA for TCR alpha and beta chains. Each cDNA library was double barcoded, with a SMART-Mk sample barcode plus Illumina barcodes, to control for contamination. TruSeq adapter sequences and Illumina sample barcodes were added in two successive PCR steps. Sequencing of the TCR alpha and beta cDNA libraries was done on the Illumina HiSeq platform using custom primers. The study's processing was this. Unique molecular identifiers were extracted from raw reads with MiGEC, and CDR3 positions were determined with MiXCR. Recombination models were inferred per individual with the repgenHMM and IGoR tools using an EM algorithm. Shared clonotype analysis was performed with the tcR package in R, normalizing sharing by the product of cloneset sizes. To study raw recombination free of thymic and clonal selection effects, out-of-frame nonproductive sequences were analyzed. In-frame beta chains were kept once TCRdb had trimmed the public reads at Q25 with fastp and called clones with MiXCR. When rows share a CDR3 protein, they turn into one entry using the most common DNA and genes. The V and J calls were not made by the authors but by TCRdb's processing. The sample records 690,000 or so distinct CDR3 sequences, under 9% of which are singletons. More than 0.75% of the sample comes from the top ten.

These data also featured in a second study, about yellow fever vaccine responses in identical twins. The second paper states: According to the authors, in identical twins the way T cells responded to vaccination appeared partly convergent and partly personalized. In identical twins, the study followed T cell clones that responded to the vaccine with precision.

The clonotype originates from a woman aged 18 to 35 in good health. Sequenced material: PBMCs.

The DNA is as follows: TGTGCCAGCAGTGAATTCAACGAGCAGTACTTC. It encodes CASSEFNEQYF. The V gene is TRBV25-1 and the J gene is TRBJ2-7, with the identity of the D gene unclear. The germline V gene supplies CDR1 MGHDK and CDR2 SYGVNS. Taken from cysteine to phenylalanine, the CDR3 has 11 residues. This entry keeps only the CDR3 DNA: 33 bases, framed from base 1. The germline ends are 3 bases apart after V is trimmed by 1 base and J by 5 bases.